Shown below are 23 T cell receptor beta chains from a single sample sequenced in a study of blood T cells in healthy people across ages. Sample-barcoded 5' priming and a J-beta primer mix drove a second PCR of about 6 to 12 cycles. Each CDR3 protein is one row after TCRdb ran MiXCR on the 5' RACE reads. The sample includes over 1,200,000 distinct CDR3 sequences, approximately 63% of them seen just once. The specimen sequenced was blood. Receptor source: a man in his late teens or twenties in good health.

The chain carries TRBV4-2 and TRBJ2-3; D is unresolved. There are 17 residues in the CDR3. Trimming cost V 5 bases and J 4 bases, with 22 bases left between them. Germline assignment: CDR1 LGHNA and CDR2 YNFKEQ. CDR3 coding DNA: TGTGCCAGCAGCTTGGCCCATGACCAAGCCCGCGCAGATACGCAGTATTTT. This gives the protein CASSLAHDQARADTQYF.

The table lists this clonotype with a few counts. This chain connects TRBV20-1 to TRBJ2-4; the match to TRBD2 covers 8 bases. The J call may be faulty, since TRBJ2-5 better matches the DNA end. This CDR3 has 16 amino acids. Germline V gives CDR1 DFQATT, CDR2 SNEGSKA (reference sequence). CDR3 sequence reads: CSARDLGSGERETQYF. CDR3 nucleotides: TGCAGTGCTAGAGATCTAGGTAGCGGGGAGAGGGAGACCCAGTACTTC.

The chain links TRBV3-1 to TRBJ1-2; 7 bases align to TRBD1. The CDR3 consists of 16 residues. V trimming: 1 base; J trimming: 4 bases; junction bases outside the gene matches: 9. The germline gives CDR1 LGHDT, CDR2 YNNKEL (reference sequence). The CDR3 sequence is CASSQAVRTGIYGYTF. DNA for the CDR3: TGTGCCAGCAGCCAAGCAGTGAGGACAGGCATCTATGGCTACACCTTC.

The table lists this clonotype with a count of one. J is TRBJ2-3 and V is TRBV4-1, with 9 positions matching TRBD2. This CDR3 comprises 17 residues. After removal of 2 bases from V and 5 bases from J, the junction contained 11 bases not matched to a gene. Per germline, CDR1 MGHRA and CDR2 YSYEKL. The CDR3 DNA reads as TGCGCCAGCAGCCAACCCTTGGCGGGGGGGACCGAAGATACGCAGTATTTT. Its protein product is CASSQPLAGGTEDTQYF.

V gene TRBV6-5 combines with J gene TRBJ2-1; 7 bases map to TRBD1. With V trimmed by 4 bases and J by 2 bases, 8 bases remained unmatched. Germline V gene sequence: CDR1 MNHEY, CDR2 SVGAGI. The CDR3 contains 16 residues. The CDR3 is CASSFLGGSPYNEQFF. The CDR3 region has the DNA TGTGCCAGCAGTTTCTTAGGGGGCTCCCCCTACAATGAGCAGTTCTTC.

This clonotype showed up just a few times. The genes are TRBV4-2 and TRBJ1-2, with 10 positions matching TRBD1. Trimming at V came to 1 base and at J to 4 bases, leaving 3 bases not matched to a gene. CDR1 is LGHNA, CDR2 YNFKEQ, per germline. The CDR3 extends over 15 amino acids. CDR3 region: CASSQGQGAAYGYTF. The CDR3 DNA follows: TGTGCCAGCAGCCAAGGACAGGGGGCAGCCTATGGCTACACCTTC.

The chain links TRBV6-6 to TRBJ2-7; D possibly corresponds to TRBD1 (5 bases). The V end was cut by 4 bases, the J end by 6 bases, with 19 bases between. Germline V gene data show CDR1 as MNHNY and CDR2 as SVGAGI (reference sequence). The CDR3 extends over 15 amino acids. The CDR3 loop is CASSSRTGRASEQYF. CDR3 in DNA: TGTGCCAGCAGTTCCAGAACAGGACGGGCATCCGAGCAGTACTTC.

V is TRBV7-2 and J is TRBJ2-5, with a weak D call TRBD1 (6 bases). V lost 5 bases and J 2 bases, leaving 15 bases between the germline ends. The V gene's germline CDR1 is SGHTA and CDR2 FQGNSA. CDR3 length equals 15 residues. The chain's CDR3 is CASSPSRGVQETQYF. In DNA form, the CDR3 reads TGTGCCAGCAGCCCTTCCAGGGGCGTTCAAGAGACCCAGTACTTC.

This clonotype was counted between two and nine times. This chain uses TRBV7-2 with TRBJ2-3; TRBD2 aligns across 7 bases. V shed 0 bases and J 2 bases; nucleotides not matched to a gene: 5. This CDR3 spans 16 amino acids. Germline CDR1 SGHTA, CDR2 FQGNSA. CDR3 DNA sequence: TGTGCCAGCAGCTTAGCTGCGGGGGTCCTCACAGATACGCAGTATTTT. Translated, it gives CASSLAAGVLTDTQYF.

The chain links TRBV12-3 or TRBV12-4 to TRBJ2-1, with unresolved D. The CDR3 consists of 12 residues. Trimming left V 4 bases short and J 6 bases short, with 7 bases between. DNA for the CDR3: TGTGCCAGCAGTTCAAGCCGCAATGAGCAGTTCTTC. Translated: CASSSSRNEQFF.

V is TRBV4-1 and J is TRBJ1-6, with D unclear. The germline CDR1 and CDR2 sequences are MGHRA and YSYEKL. CDR3 length: 13 amino acids. Trimming took off 0 bases at V and 10 bases at J, with 7 bases between the two ends. The CDR3 here is CASSQEAGSPLHF. Here the CDR3 DNA reads TGCGCCAGCAGCCAAGAAGCGGGGTCACCCCTCCACTTT.

This clonotype was observed a few times. The gene calls are TRBV4-2 and TRBJ1-1, with D uncertain. The length of the CDR3 is 15 residues. CDR1 LGHNA and CDR2 YNFKEQ come from the germline V gene. V was shortened by 0 bases and J by 0 bases, with 8 bases between the two germline ends. CDR3: CASSQEEGLNTEAFF. In DNA, the CDR3 is TGTGCCAGCAGCCAAGAGGAGGGCCTGAACACTGAAGCTTTCTTT.

The rearrangement joins TRBV24-1 to TRBJ2-7; TRBD2 matches at 7 bases. The V gene end was trimmed by 8 bases and the J gene end by 2 bases; junction bases not matched to a gene: 8. Germline V gives CDR1 KGHDR, CDR2 SFDVKD. The CDR3 totals 14 residues. CDR3 bases: TGTGCCACCAAGGTCGCTAGCGGTACCTACGAGCAGTACTTC. Residues: CATKVASGTYEQYF.

The J gene is TRBJ1-5, the V gene TRBV18; tentative D call: TRBD1 (5 bases). Germline V gene sequence: CDR1 KGHSH, CDR2 LQKENI. The V and J ends lost 0 bases and 4 bases respectively, with 10 bases between them. This CDR3 has 15 amino acids. CDR3 region: CASSPPMGENQPQHF. CDR3 sequence (DNA): TGTGCCAGCTCACCACCTATGGGGGAGAATCAGCCCCAGCATTTT.

V and J are TRBV3-1 and TRBJ2-5, with D tentatively TRBD1 or TRBD2 (6 bases each). Trimming left V 4 bases short and J 5 bases short, with 20 bases between. This CDR3 comprises 16 residues. The germline V gene has CDR1 LGHDT and CDR2 YNNKEL (reference sequence). CDR3 sequence (DNA): TGTGCCAGCAGCCCTAGGGGGGACGGCCCGAAGGAGACCCAGTACTTC. As protein: CASSPRGDGPKETQYF.

In this sample, this clonotype turned up once. This chain joins TRBV30 and TRBJ2-7; D is perhaps TRBD1 (5 bases). The V gene's germline CDR1 is GTSNPN and CDR2 SVGIG (reference sequence). The CDR3 has 12 amino acids. Trimming removed 2 bases at V and 7 bases at J, with 12 bases between. The CDR3 region has the DNA TGTGCCTGGAGTCCCACAGGTTCGGAGCAGTACTTC. It is translated as CAWSPTGSEQYF.

DNA for the CDR3: TGTGCCATCAGCCCAGCCCCTACAGGGGGCAACTATGGCTACACCTTC. Encoded protein: CAISPAPTGGNYGYTF. The rearrangement links TRBV10-3 to TRBJ1-2, with 9 bases matching TRBD1. Germline trimming cut 6 bases from V and 2 bases from J; bases unmatched to any gene: 10. This CDR3 spans 16 amino acids. Germline-derived CDR1 and CDR2 are ENHRY and SYGVKD.

This clonotype has ten or more counts. One end of the junction does not line up with germline, which may come from a read error. The rearrangement uses TRBV12-3 or TRBV12-4 and TRBJ1-2, with no clear D. CDR3 length: 10 residues. The CDR3 protein is CASSLGGYTF. The CDR3, as DNA: TGTGCCAGCAGCTTAGGTGGCTACACCTTC.

The CDR3 coding sequence is TGTGCCAGCAGTCCCCGGTTGAACACCGGGGAGCTGTTTTTT. Amino acid sequence: CASSPRLNTGELFF. V and J are TRBV6-6 and TRBJ2-2; D gene ambiguous. There are 14 residues in the CDR3. Germline V gene sequence: CDR1 MNHNY, CDR2 SVGAGI (reference sequence). V dropped 5 bases and J dropped 1 base, with 8 bases sitting between them.

V and J are TRBV2 and TRBJ2-1, with a possible D match to TRBD2 (5 bases). The CDR3 spans 15 residues. The germline gives CDR1 SNHLY, CDR2 FYNNEI. Trimming took 9 bases from V and 2 from J, leaving 17 bases between them. CDR3 protein: CARPLSSAAYNEQFF. The CDR3 DNA sequence: TGTGCCAGACCTCTAAGTAGCGCCGCCTACAATGAGCAGTTCTTC.

The chain couples TRBV4-1 to TRBJ2-6; D possibly uses TRBD1 or TRBD2 (5 bases each). V lost 4 bases and J lost 0, with 22 bases in between. The CDR3 runs 20 residues. From germline, CDR1 is MGHRA and CDR2 YSYEKL. The CDR3: CASSLNPRAGKNSGANVLTF. For the CDR3, the DNA is TGCGCCAGCAGCCTAAACCCGAGGGCAGGGAAGAACTCTGGGGCCAACGTCCTGACTTTC.

The V gene is TRBV6-2 or TRBV6-3, the J gene TRBJ1-2; possibly TRBD1 for D (5 bases). Deletions cut 6 bases from V and 6 bases from J, with 8 bases between. CDR1 is MNHEY, CDR2 SVGEGT, per germline. This CDR3 region has 11 residues. The CDR3 sequence is CASRTTDGYTF. The CDR3 nucleotides are TGTGCCAGCAGGACGACAGATGGCTACACCTTC.

The chain carries TRBV10-3 and TRBJ2-6, with D perhaps TRBD2 (5 bases). Trimming removed 11 bases at V and 4 bases at J, with 12 bases between. The CDR3 sequence is 13 residues long. Looked up from germline, CDR1 is ENHRY and CDR2 is SYGVKD. The CDR3 reads CASMGGGANVLTF. CDR3 in DNA: TGTGCCTCCATGGGCGGGGGGGCCAACGTCCTGACTTTC.